Listed below are T cell receptor beta chains from one sample, sequenced in a study of human T cells and chemical hapten exposure. TCRdb recomputed calls from the RACE reads with MiXCR, one row per CDR3 protein. The sample carries 150,000 to 200,000 distinct CDR3 sequences, more than 20% recorded once. The sample in question was whole blood, obtained in connection with sensitization to the hapten diphenylcyclopropenone (DPC). These receptor sequences come from a woman in her forties with alopecia areata. Some clones in this sample may be carry-over from other donors' samples. Both conserved end residues are part of each CDR3. The D gene is left open where the match is weak. Clone size appears in some rows only: once, few, many, or a class for an expanded clone.

V	length	J	size	D	CDR3	DNA
TRBV7-9	14	TRBJ2-7	many	-	CASSLWQGTYEQYF	TGTGCCAGCAGCTTGTGGCAGGGCACCTACGAGCAGTACTTC
TRBV15	15	TRBJ2-1	few	TRBD2	CATSTSGSSYNEQFF	TGTGCCACCTCTACTAGCGGGAGCTCCTACAATGAGCAGTTCTTC
TRBV27	17	TRBJ2-5	-	TRBD2	CASSFRGGTGGGGTQYF	TGTGCCAGCAGTTTTAGGGGAGGTACAGGCGGCGGGGGGACCCAGTACTTC
TRBV6-2/TRBV6-3	16	TRBJ2-1	-	TRBD1	CASSRIPDRVYNEQFF	TGTGCCAGCAGCAGAATCCCTGACAGGGTATACAATGAGCAGTTCTTC
TRBV24-1	18	TRBJ2-1	-	TRBD1	CATSDPLTGGSSYNEQFF	TGTGCCACCAGTGATCCCTTAACAGGGGGTAGCTCCTACAATGAGCAGTTCTTC
TRBV9	13	TRBJ1-2	-	-	CASSDDRLSGYTF	TGTGCCAGCAGCGATGACCGATTATCTGGCTACACCTTC
TRBV7-2	14	TRBJ1-5	-	-	CASSHFEGGQPQHF	TGTGCCAGCAGCCATTTTGAGGGCGGGCAGCCCCAGCATTTT
TRBV11-3	15	TRBJ2-1	few	TRBD2	CASSSTSGSLNEQFF	TGTGCCAGCAGCTCGACTAGCGGGAGTTTAAATGAGCAGTTCTTC
TRBV6-6	14	TRBJ2-3	-	-	CASKAPLITDTQYF	TGTGCCAGCAAGGCCCCTCTCATCACAGATACGCAGTATTTT
TRBV6-2/TRBV6-3	16	TRBJ2-6	-	-	CASSYDGGTGANVLTF	TGTGCCAGCAGTTACGACGGTGGGACTGGGGCCAACGTCCTGACTTTC
TRBV9	17	TRBJ1-4	few	-	CASSVQPGRQGYEKLFF	TGTGCCAGCAGCGTACAACCCGGACGGCAGGGCTACGAAAAACTGTTTTTT
TRBV12-3/TRBV12-4	14	TRBJ2-7	-	-	CASSPRTLTYEQYF	TGTGCTAGCAGTCCCCGGACTCTTACCTACGAGCAGTACTTC
TRBV20-1	15	TRBJ2-1	few	-	CSARDALASYNEQFF	TGCAGTGCTAGAGATGCTTTAGCATCCTACAATGAGCAGTTCTTC
TRBV29-1	15	TRBJ2-3	many	-	CSVVSNGDPTDTQYF	TGCAGCGTTGTATCTAACGGGGACCCCACAGATACGCAGTATTTT
TRBV5-1	17	TRBJ2-2	-	TRBD2	CASSWTSGRVNTGELFF	TGCGCCAGCAGCTGGACTAGCGGGAGGGTGAACACCGGGGAGCTGTTTTTT
TRBV11-2	13	TRBJ2-4	-	-	CASSLAIEGIQYF	TGTGCCAGCAGCTTAGCCATTGAGGGTATTCAGTACTTC
TRBV10-3	13	TRBJ1-5	few	-	CAISGGGNQPQHF	TGTGCCATCAGTGGGGGAGGCAATCAGCCCCAGCATTTT
TRBV6-5	16	TRBJ2-3	-	TRBD2	CASSPGGTSGRDTQYF	TGTGCCAGCAGCCCCGGGGGGACTAGCGGCCGAGATACGCAGTATTTT
TRBV28	11	TRBJ2-2	-	-	CASYGPGELFF	TGTGCCAGCTACGGCCCCGGGGAGCTGTTTTTT
TRBV20-1	14	TRBJ1-5	few	TRBD1	CSAQRQGNNQPQHF	TGCAGTGCTCAAAGACAGGGAAACAATCAGCCCCAGCATTTT
TRBV7-9	11	TRBJ2-1	few	-	CASSFSHEQFF	TGTGCCAGCAGCTTTTCACATGAGCAGTTCTTC
TRBV5-1	14	TRBJ2-7	few	-	CASSPWERSYEQYF	TGCGCCAGCAGCCCGTGGGAGCGATCCTACGAGCAGTACTTC
TRBV12-3/TRBV12-4	16	TRBJ2-5	-	TRBD1	CASSHLPGQGVETQYF	TGTGCCAGCAGCCACTTGCCGGGACAGGGGGTTGAGACCCAGTACTTC
TRBV10-3	15	TRBJ1-3	-	-	CAISESSRVGNTIYF	TGTGCCATCAGTGAGTCGAGCAGGGTCGGAAACACCATATATTTT
TRBV4-3	15	TRBJ2-1	medium-sized	-	CASSQDLGGSDEQFF	TGCGCCAGCAGCCAAGATCTTGGAGGATCGGATGAGCAGTTCTTC
TRBV20-1	12	TRBJ2-5	many	TRBD1	CSARQGAETQYF	TGCAGTGCTAGACAGGGGGCAGAGACCCAGTACTTC
TRBV5-1	13	TRBJ2-3	few	TRBD2	CASRRTSGDTQYF	TGCGCCAGCAGGAGGACTAGCGGGGATACGCAGTATTTT
TRBV5-1	13	TRBJ1-5	few	TRBD1	CASSEGANQPQHF	TGCGCCAGCAGCGAGGGGGCCAATCAGCCCCAGCATTTT
TRBV28	15	TRBJ2-3	-	-	CASTRGDVRTDTQYF	TGTGCCAGCACCCGCGGGGATGTCCGCACAGATACGCAGTATTTT
TRBV7-9	17	TRBJ2-1	-	-	CASSFDRNYGAYNEQFF	TGTGCCAGCAGCTTCGACCGAAACTATGGTGCCTACAATGAGCAGTTCTTC
TRBV4-2	19	TRBJ1-3	-	-	CASSQDRSRRYDSGNTIYF	TGTGCCAGCAGCCAAGACCGAAGTCGCAGATATGACTCTGGAAACACCATATATTTT
TRBV4-3	15	TRBJ2-1	few	TRBD2	CASSETSGAYNEQFF	TGCGCCAGCAGCGAGACTAGCGGGGCCTACAATGAGCAGTTCTTC
TRBV7-2	15	TRBJ1-2	few	TRBD1	CASSSRYRGNYGYTF	TGTGCCAGCAGCTCTCGATACAGGGGCAACTATGGCTACACCTTC
TRBV7-8	17	TRBJ1-5	-	TRBD1	CASSFRRDRYSNQPQHF	TGTGCCAGCAGCTTCCGTCGGGACAGATATAGCAATCAGCCCCAGCATTTT
TRBV6-2/TRBV6-3	15	TRBJ2-1	few	-	CASNDPHSSYNEQFF	TGTGCCAGCAATGACCCCCATAGCTCCTACAATGAGCAGTTCTTC
TRBV28	10	TRBJ2-1	many	-	CASIHPREFF	TGTGCCAGCATCCATCCTAGGGAGTTCTTC
TRBV4-3	15	TRBJ2-5	many	-	CASSQGGGGVETQYF	TGCGCCAGCAGCCAAGGTGGCGGAGGGGTCGAGACCCAGTACTTC
TRBV27	15	TRBJ1-1	-	TRBD1	CASRAQNRGNTEAFF	TGTGCCAGCAGGGCTCAGAACAGGGGCAACACTGAAGCTTTCTTT
TRBV18	15	TRBJ2-3	-	-	CASSNTAGSTDTQYF	TGTGCCAGCTCAAACACCGCGGGTAGCACAGATACGCAGTATTTT
TRBV7-2	14	TRBJ1-2	few	TRBD1	CASSPLQGGYGYTF	TGTGCCAGCAGCCCCCTCCAGGGGGGATATGGCTACACCTTC
TRBV20-1	15	TRBJ2-7	-	TRBD1	CSGNLRTGSTYEQYF	TGCAGTGGAAACCTTAGGACAGGGTCCACCTACGAGCAGTACTTC
TRBV6-2/TRBV6-3	13	TRBJ2-7	-	-	CASSYLVGGEQYF	TGTGCCAGCAGTTACTTAGTAGGAGGGGAGCAGTACTTC
TRBV4-1	15	TRBJ2-1	few	TRBD2	CASSQAGGAYNEQFF	TGCGCCAGCAGCCAAGCGGGAGGGGCGTACAATGAGCAGTTCTTC
TRBV20-1	12	TRBJ2-5	-	-	CSASDSQETQYF	TGCAGTGCTAGTGACAGCCAAGAGACCCAGTACTTC
TRBV7-9	15	TRBJ2-7	few	-	CASSLGGRGSYEQYF	TGTGCCAGCAGCTTAGGGGGACGGGGCTCCTACGAGCAGTACTTC
TRBV2	14	TRBJ2-5	few	-	CASSEGQFQETQYF	TGTGCCAGCAGTGAGGGGCAGTTCCAAGAGACCCAGTACTTC
TRBV20-1	17	TRBJ2-1	-	TRBD2	CSALPSSGSQSYNEQFF	TGCAGTGCTCTCCCCTCTAGCGGGAGTCAGTCCTACAATGAGCAGTTCTTC
TRBV6-4	12	TRBJ1-4	many	-	CATRQRNEKLFF	TGTGCCACGAGACAGCGGAATGAAAAACTGTTTTTT
TRBV4-2	15	TRBJ2-7	-	-	CASSQEGGYSYEQYF	TGTGCCAGCAGCCAAGAGGGCGGTTACTCCTACGAGCAGTACTTC
TRBV12-3/TRBV12-4	12	TRBJ1-2	-	-	CASSHSIGGYTF	TGTGCCAGCAGCCACTCTATAGGAGGCTACACCTTC
TRBV11-2	15	TRBJ2-4	-	-	CASSLAGTLGNIQYF	TGTGCCAGCAGCTTAGCCGGGACCCTGGGAAACATTCAGTACTTC